The 8 T cell receptor beta chains below come from one sample, sequenced in a study of long-term antiretroviral therapy in people with HIV. Run at survey level, the immunoSEQ assay was version v3.0. TCRdb keeps only in-frame clones here, not all; method: immunoSEQ multiplex PCR. The sample has over 10,000 clones, about 81% seen once. The input for sequencing was unsorted PBMCs, taken roughly 7.9 years after starting antiretroviral therapy. The source of these receptors is a man aged 45 to 65 with HIV.

The rearrangement uses TRBV19 and TRBJ1-1; weak D call: TRBD1 (5 bases). From germline, CDR1 is LNHDA and CDR2 SQIVND (reference sequence). CDR3 length: 13 amino acids. The germline V and J ends were trimmed by 7 bases and 5 bases, with 14 bases remaining between them. This CDR3 reads CASNREGNTEAFF. DNA for the CDR3: TGTGCCAGTAATCGAGAGGGGAATACTGAAGCTTTCTTT.

The V gene is TRBV16, the J gene TRBJ2-3; D might be TRBD1 or TRBD2, each matching 5 bases. Trimming took 7 bases from V and 1 from J, leaving 9 bases between them. Per the germline V gene, CDR1 is KGHSY and CDR2 is FQNENV. The CDR3 has 13 amino acids. The CDR3 reads CASTRDRTDTQYF. The CDR3 DNA reads TGTGCCAGCACCAGGGACCGCACAGATACGCAGTATTTT.

The rearrangement joins TRBV7-9 to TRBJ1-1; no clear D. Trimming cost V 3 bases and J 3 bases, with 17 bases left between them. The germline CDR1 and CDR2 sequences are SEHNR and FQNEAQ (reference sequence). The CDR3 has 16 amino acids. CDR3 coding DNA: TGTGCCAGCAGCTTCCCCCGCCTCGAACTCCACACTGAAGCTTTCTTT. Encoded protein: CASSFPRLELHTEAFF.

The genes are TRBV29-1 and TRBJ2-1; TRBD2 matches 12 bases. V shed 0 bases and J 4 bases; nucleotides not matched to a gene: 7. Germline lookup yields CDR1 SQVTM and CDR2 ANQGSEA. This CDR3 contains 17 residues. The CDR3 spells CSVEDPRTSGVYNEQFF. The CDR3 DNA is TGCAGCGTTGAAGATCCTAGGACTAGCGGGGTATACAATGAGCAGTTCTTC.

V gene TRBV29-1 combines with J gene TRBJ1-2; 8 bases map to TRBD1. Germline CDR1 is SQVTM and CDR2 is ANQGSEA. V gave up 2 bases and J gave up 6 bases; unmatched junction bases: 8. The CDR3 totals 14 residues. CDR3 in amino acids: CSVETPDRVDGYTF. CDR3 coding DNA: TGCAGCGTTGAAACCCCGGACAGGGTGGATGGCTACACCTTC.

This chain uses TRBV5-6 with TRBJ1-6; 7 bases line up with TRBD1. This CDR3 comprises 16 residues. Per germline, CDR1 SGHDT and CDR2 YYEEEE. V lost 4 bases to trimming and J lost 3 bases; unmatched junction nucleotides: 7. CDR3 coding DNA: TGTGCCAGCAGCGCCCGGACAGGATACTATAATTCACCCCTCCACTTT. The encoded protein is CASSARTGYYNSPLHF.

The chain combines TRBV10-2 with TRBJ1-2; D call uncertain. The CDR3 consists of 13 residues. With 8 bases removed from V and 1 base from J, the gap between germline ends came to 11 bases. From germline, CDR1 is WSHSY and CDR2 SAAADI. Written as DNA, the CDR3 is TGCGCCAGCGCCCCCGGAGATAACTATGGCTACACCTTC. It yields the protein CASAPGDNYGYTF.

This clone appeared a single time. V is TRBV9 and J is TRBJ2-1, with D uncertain. CDR1 is SGDLS, CDR2 YYNGEE, per germline. The CDR3 extends over 15 amino acids. The ends were cut back, 0 bases at V and 0 bases at J, with 7 bases in the middle. CDR3 sequence (DNA): TGTGCCAGCAGCGTAGGGGTTAGCTCCTACAATGAGCAGTTCTTC. Translating it yields CASSVGVSSYNEQFF.